Following are 30 T cell receptor beta chains from one sample sequenced in a study of breast tumors, draining lymph nodes, adjacent tissues. Breast cancer patients provided tissue from their axillary draining lymph nodes. TCRdb used MiXCR to reprocess the multiplex PCR reads, holding one entry per CDR3 protein. The sample has 120,000 to 150,000 distinct CDR3 sequences; about 31% are singletons. Sequencing was carried out using axillary lymph node tissue. These receptors all come from a female donor with breast cancer. Some clones in this sample may be carry-over from other donors' samples.

V gene TRBV29-1 combines with J gene TRBJ2-5; 10 bases line up with TRBD2. This CDR3 region has 15 residues. V was clipped by 8 bases and J by 2 bases; unmatched bases: 11. CDR1 is SQVTM, CDR2 ANQGSEA, per germline. The CDR3 loop is CSSVQRGGSQETQYF. CDR3 DNA: TGCAGCAGTGTACAGCGGGGGGGTTCGCAAGAGACCCAGTACTTC.

This clonotype was seen many times. The chain links TRBV3-1 to TRBJ2-5; 10 bases match TRBD2. V trimming: 0 bases; J trimming: 9 bases; junction bases outside the gene matches: 7. In germline, CDR1 is LGHDT, CDR2 YNNKEL (reference sequence). CDR3 size: 15 residues. The CDR3 spells CASSQEPSGGRAQYF. DNA of the CDR3: TGTGCCAGCAGCCAAGAGCCTAGCGGGGGAAGGGCCCAGTACTTC.

This clonotype came up many times. The gene calls are TRBV6-1 and TRBJ2-5; 11 bases map to TRBD1. In germline, CDR1 is MNHNS, CDR2 SASEGT. V trimming: 3 bases; J trimming: 7 bases; junction bases outside the gene matches: 10. This CDR3 spans 16 amino acids. The CDR3 here is CASSDAWTGGARTQYF. The CDR3 DNA reads TGTGCCAGCAGTGACGCCTGGACAGGGGGCGCGAGGACCCAGTACTTC.

Notes on this clonotype: The junction departs from germline at one end; a sequencing error may be responsible. V gene TRBV2 combines with J gene TRBJ2-1; D is possibly TRBD2 (5 bases). The germline CDR1 and CDR2 sequences are SNHLY and FYNNEI. This CDR3 region has 16 residues. CDR3 in amino acids: CASKVRLASPYNEQLF. For the CDR3, the DNA is TGTGCCAGCAAGGTGCGTCTAGCTAGTCCCTACAATGAGCAGCTCTTC.

This clonotype appeared many times. This chain connects TRBV18 to TRBJ2-7; D may be TRBD2 (5 bases). This CDR3 is 12 amino acids long. V was pared by 3 bases and J by 2 bases, with 5 bases between. Germline CDR1 and CDR2: KGHSH and LQKENI. The CDR3 here is CASSPEAYEQYF. The CDR3 DNA reads TGTGCCAGCTCACCGGAGGCCTACGAGCAGTACTTC. The full variable domain, in which reference TRBV18 and TRBJ2-7 provide the parts outside the CDR3, is NAGVMQNPRHLVRRRGQEARLRCSPMKGHSHVYWYRQLPEEGLKFMVYLQKENIIDESGMPKERFSAEFPKEGPSILRIQQVVRGDSAAYFCASSPEAYEQYFGPGTRLTVT.

J is TRBJ2-3 and V is TRBV15; D is uncertain. CDR1 LNHNV and CDR2 YYDKDF come from the germline V gene (reference sequence). The CDR3 extends over 13 amino acids. Deletions cut 0 bases from V and 2 bases from J, with 3 bases between. The DNA of the CDR3 is TGTGCCACCAGCAGAGAGACCACAGATACGCAGTATTTT. It translates to CATSRETTDTQYF. The complete variable domain, with remaining parts taken from reference TRBV15 and TRBJ2-3, reads DAMVIQNPRYQVTQFGKPVTLSCSQTLNHNVMYWYQQKSSQAPKLLFHYYDKDFNNEADTPDNFQSRRPNTSFCFLDIRSPGLGDTAMYLCATSRETTDTQYFGPGTRLTVL.

Note on this clonotype: The conserved closing phenylalanine or tryptophan is absent in this CDR3, likely reflecting a read error. V usage is TRBV7-2 and J usage is TRBJ2-7; D may correspond to TRBD1 or TRBD2 (7 bases each). Trimming stripped 1 base from V and 4 bases from J, with 17 bases between. The CDR3 length is 16 residues. Germline values: CDR1 SGHTA, CDR2 FQGNSA. CDR3 loop: CASSLGSNRGGYEQYL. CDR3 DNA sequence: TGTGCCAGCAGCTTAGGGAGTAACAGGGGAGGGTACGAGCAGTACCTC.

This clonotype has a count of ten or more. The V and J genes are TRBV5-6 and TRBJ2-7, with TRBD1 matching 7 bases. Per germline, CDR1 SGHDT and CDR2 YYEEEE. V dropped 4 bases and J dropped 9; count of bases not matched to a gene: 13. The length of the CDR3 is 14 residues. Here the CDR3 reads CASSPVGQQNGQYV. As DNA, the CDR3 is TGTGCCAGCAGCCCGGTGGGACAGCAAAACGGGCAGTACGTC.

This clonotype occurred many times. The chain carries TRBV7-2 and TRBJ1-2, with TRBD1 matching over 9 bases. The CDR3 has 15 residues. Germline CDR1 reads SGHTA; CDR2 reads FQGNSA. With 0 bases clipped from V and 7 bases from J, the junction kept 6 bases outside the gene matches. In DNA, the CDR3 is TGTGCCAGCAGCTTAGCGTGGGGGACAGGGTCTGGCTACACCTTC. This gives the protein CASSLAWGTGSGYTF.

At least ten counts were recorded for this clonotype. V gene TRBV6-1 combines with J gene TRBJ1-3, with a weak D call TRBD1 (6 bases). The CDR3 consists of 14 residues. CDR1 and CDR2 from the germline V gene are MNHNS and SASEGT. Trimming removed 8 bases from V and 6 bases from J, with 17 bases in between. CDR3 region: CASGEDRLINTIYF. The CDR3 DNA sequence: TGTGCCAGCGGGGAAGACAGGCTTATAAACACCATATATTTT.

This clonotype was detected ten times or more. The chain joins TRBV6-1 to TRBJ1-2; TRBD1 matches at 11 bases. After removal of 4 bases from V and 6 bases from J, the junction contained 1 base not matched to a gene. The germline V gene has CDR1 MNHNS and CDR2 SASEGT. This CDR3 spans 13 amino acids. CDR3: CASSVGQGDGYTF. In DNA, the CDR3 is TGTGCCAGCAGTGTGGGACAGGGGGATGGCTACACCTTC.

This clonotype was seen repeatedly, ten times or more. The chain carries TRBV20-1 and TRBJ1-6; TRBD1 matches 9 bases. The CDR3 consists of 14 residues. Germline V CDR1 and CDR2: DFQATT, SNEGSKA (reference sequence). Trimming at V came to 0 bases and at J to 7 bases, leaving 1 base not matched to a gene. The CDR3 here is CSAREQGANSPLHF. The CDR3 DNA reads as TGCAGTGCTAGAGAACAGGGGGCCAATTCACCCCTCCACTTT.

The V call is TRBV29-1, the J call TRBJ1-5; D uncertain. Germline CDR1 reads SQVTM; CDR2 reads ANQGSEA. The CDR3 loop spans 13 amino acids. The CDR3 DNA follows: TGCGTATCTGTCCTCACTAGTAATCAGCCCCAGCATTTT. Translation gives CVSVLTSNQPQHF.

To note about this clonotype: A read error is likely, as this CDR3 ends without the conserved phenylalanine or tryptophan. J is TRBJ2-7 and V is TRBV7-2; D ambiguous. Trimming stripped 5 bases from V and 6 bases from J, with 17 bases between. CDR3 length equals 14 residues. From germline, CDR1 is SGHTA and CDR2 FQGNSA. CDR3 sequence: CASSLVYGPVEQYL. The CDR3 nucleotides read TGTGCCAGCAGCCTAGTCTATGGTCCAGTCGAGCAGTACCTC.

V is TRBV15 and J is TRBJ2-1, with 7 bases matching TRBD1. The CDR3 runs 15 residues. Per germline, CDR1 LNHNV and CDR2 YYDKDF (reference sequence). J lost 10 bases, V lost 3 bases, and 12 bases had no gene match. The CDR3 nucleotides are TGTGCCACCAGCAGCAGAAAGGGGGCCAGTGGGGAGCAGTTCTTC. Encoded protein: CATSSRKGASGEQFF.

This clonotype has ten or more counts. This may be a read error, as it is one base from a much larger clone. This chain joins TRBV7-9 and TRBJ2-5, with D tentatively TRBD2 (7 bases). The CDR3 extends over 15 amino acids. Germline CDR1 reads SEHNR; CDR2 reads FQNEAQ (reference sequence). CDR3 protein: CASSWGGDNQETQHF. CDR3 DNA: TGTGCCAGCAGCTGGGGAGGGGACAACCAAGAGACCCAGCACTTC.

About this clonotype: Germline and junction disagree at one end, which may indicate a read error. The chain uses TRBV11-2 and TRBJ1-5, with D maybe TRBD1 (5 bases). Germline CDR1 is SGHAT and CDR2 is FQNNGV. This CDR3 is 13 amino acids long. As DNA, the CDR3 is TGCGCCAGCAGCCAGGCAGGGATTCAGCCCCAGCATTTT. The encoded protein is CASSQAGIQPQHF. The whole variable domain, filled in from reference TRBV11-2 and TRBJ1-5, reads EAGVAQSPRYKIIEKRQSVAFWCNPISGHATLYWYQQILGQGPKLLIQFQNNGVVDDSQLPKDRFSAERLKGVDSTLKIQPAKLEDSAVYLCASSQAGIQPQHFGDGTRLSIL.

V gene TRBV7-2 combines with J gene TRBJ1-1; 10 bases are shared with TRBD1. CDR1 and CDR2 (germline): SGHTA, FQGNSA. With V trimmed by 5 bases and J by 4 bases, 16 bases remained unmatched. The CDR3 totals 18 residues. The CDR3 reads CASSHRALTGTGVTEAFF. As DNA, the CDR3 is TGTGCCAGCAGCCATCGAGCCCTCACCGGGACAGGGGTCACTGAAGCTTTCTTT.

This chain connects TRBV9 to TRBJ2-7; TRBD2 matches 7 bases. CDR3 length equals 15 residues. Germline trimming cut 0 bases from V and 0 bases from J; bases unmatched to any gene: 3. CDR1 is SGDLS and CDR2 is YYNGEE in the germline V gene. The CDR3 loop is CASSVGLAASYEQYF. The CDR3 DNA reads TGTGCCAGCAGCGTAGGGCTAGCGGCCTCCTACGAGCAGTACTTC. The whole variable domain, remainder taken from reference TRBV9 and TRBJ2-7, is DSGVTQTPKHLITATGQRVTLRCSPRSGDLSVYWYQQSLDQGLQFLIQYYNGEERAKGNILERFSAQQFPDLHSELNLSSLELGDSALYFCASSVGLAASYEQYFGPGTRLTVT.

This clonotype was picked up many times. This chain joins TRBV6-1 and TRBJ1-4, with D possibly TRBD1 on 5 matching bases. Deletions cut 8 bases from V and 4 bases from J, with 8 bases between. The CDR3 covers 12 residues. Per the germline V gene, CDR1 is MNHNS and CDR2 is SASEGT. The CDR3 spells CASLRGNEKLFF. For the CDR3, the DNA is TGTGCCAGCCTAAGGGGTAATGAAAAACTGTTTTTT.

This clonotype occurred many times. J is TRBJ1-2 and V is TRBV6-1, with D hard to call. Looked up from germline, CDR1 is MNHNS and CDR2 is SASEGT. Between the trimmed V and J ends, which lost 1 base and 5 bases, there was a span of 8 bases. This CDR3 has 13 amino acids. CDR3 in amino acids: CASSEGMRYGYTF. CDR3 DNA sequence: TGTGCCAGCAGTGAAGGGATGCGTTATGGCTACACCTTC.

This clonotype was recorded many times. The chain employs TRBV12-3 or TRBV12-4 and TRBJ1-2, with D tentatively TRBD1 (5 bases). V lost 9 bases, J lost 2 bases, and 7 bases lay in between. CDR3 size: 11 residues. The CDR3 bases are TGTGCCAGTGCAGGGAACTATGGCTACACCTTC. Protein product: CASAGNYGYTF.

The J gene is TRBJ2-3, the V gene TRBV5-1, with 13 bases lining up with TRBD2. The V gene's germline CDR1 is SGHRS and CDR2 YFSETQ. Trimming removed 4 bases from V and 11 bases from J; junction bases left unmatched: 28. The CDR3 has 21 residues. Written as DNA, the CDR3 is TGCGCCAGCAGCCCAGGTCTCCCGACGGGACTAGCGGGACTACCCTACAATGAGCAGTATTTT. This codes for CASSPGLPTGLAGLPYNEQYF.

In this sample, this clonotype turned up a few times. J is TRBJ2-1 and V is TRBV6-6, with D hard to call. The CDR3 totals 15 residues. V lost 8 bases to trimming and J lost 5 bases, with 19 bases between them. CDR1 is MNHNY and CDR2 is SVGAGI in the germline V gene (reference sequence). The CDR3 loop is CASALSLYSHNEQFF. The DNA for the CDR3 is TGTGCCAGCGCGCTTAGTCTCTACAGCCACAATGAGCAGTTCTTC.

The sample holds many counts of this clonotype. The rearrangement links TRBV7-9 to TRBJ2-7, with 7 bases identical to TRBD2. The germline V gene encodes CDR1 SEHNR and CDR2 FQNEAQ (reference sequence). The CDR3 covers 12 residues. The V and J ends lost 5 bases and 7 bases, in that order; junction bases with no gene match: 5. CDR3 coding DNA: TGTGCCAGCAGCAAAGCGGGGAGTGAGCAGTACTTC. Its protein product is CASSKAGSEQYF.

This clonotype was found many times. The chain is built from TRBV7-9 and TRBJ1-2, with TRBD1 as a possible D gene (5 bases). CDR3 length equals 12 residues. CDR1 and CDR2 (germline): SEHNR, FQNEAQ (reference sequence). Between the trimmed V and J ends, which lost 5 bases and 8 bases, there was a span of 12 bases. Here the CDR3 DNA reads TGTGCCAGCAGCGACGGGGCGTGGGGCTACACCTTC. Residues: CASSDGAWGYTF.

The sample holds many counts of this clonotype. V is TRBV18 and J is TRBJ1-4; D is undetermined. V lost 3 bases, J lost 0 bases, and 8 bases lay in between. The CDR3 sequence is 15 residues long. Germline CDR1 and CDR2: KGHSH and LQKENI. This CDR3 is CASSPLAATNEKLFF. CDR3 DNA sequence: TGTGCCAGCTCACCGTTGGCGGCAACTAATGAAAAACTGTTTTTT.

This clonotype was recorded at least ten times. V is TRBV20-1 and J is TRBJ2-3, with TRBD2 identical over 12 bases. CDR1 DFQATT and CDR2 SNEGSKA come from the germline V gene (reference sequence). The CDR3 covers 17 residues. V lost 0 bases, J lost 5 bases, and 9 bases stayed unmatched. The CDR3 region has the DNA TGCAGTGCTAGAGATCCTACTAGCGGGGGGCCGATAGATACGCAGTATTTT. It codes for CSARDPTSGGPIDTQYF.

This clonotype was seen many times. The junction differs from germline at one of its ends, possibly a read error. The V gene is TRBV7-9, the J gene TRBJ1-2; 10 positions agree with TRBD1. The CDR3 is made up of 15 amino acids. Germline V gene lookup returns CDR1 SEHNR and CDR2 FQNEAQ (reference sequence). CDR3: CASSSGQGGYYGYPF. CDR3 DNA: TGTGCCAGCAGCTCAGGACAGGGGGGATACTATGGCTACCCCTTC.

This clonotype was observed at least ten times. The CDR3 nucleotides are TGTGCCAGCAGCCCAGGACTAGGCCCCACAGATACGCAGTATTTT. The encoded protein is CASSPGLGPTDTQYF. The J gene is TRBJ2-3, the V gene TRBV3-1; TRBD2 agrees at 7 bases. Germline V CDR1 and CDR2: LGHDT, YNNKEL (reference sequence). J was trimmed by 2 bases and V by 4 bases; bases with no gene match: 6. This CDR3 has 15 amino acids.